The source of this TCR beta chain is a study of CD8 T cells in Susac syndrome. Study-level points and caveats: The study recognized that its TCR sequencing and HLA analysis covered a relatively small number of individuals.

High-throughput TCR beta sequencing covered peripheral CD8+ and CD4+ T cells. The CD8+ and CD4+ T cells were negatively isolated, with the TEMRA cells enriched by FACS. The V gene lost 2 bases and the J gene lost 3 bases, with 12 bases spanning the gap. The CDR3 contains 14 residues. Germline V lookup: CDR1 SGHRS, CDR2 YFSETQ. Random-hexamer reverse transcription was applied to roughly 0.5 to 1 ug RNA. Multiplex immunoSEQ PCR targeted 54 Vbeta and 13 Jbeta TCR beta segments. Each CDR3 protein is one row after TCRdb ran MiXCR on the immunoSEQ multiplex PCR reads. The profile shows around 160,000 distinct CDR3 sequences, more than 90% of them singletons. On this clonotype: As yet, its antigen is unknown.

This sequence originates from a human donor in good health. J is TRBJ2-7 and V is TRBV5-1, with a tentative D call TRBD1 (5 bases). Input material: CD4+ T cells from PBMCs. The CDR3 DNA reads TGCGCCAGCAGCTTCAAGGGGAATGTCTACGAGCAGTACTTC. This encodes CASSFKGNVYEQYF.